The text below deals with one T cell receptor beta chain. The V gene's germline CDR1 is SGDLS and CDR2 YYNGEE. There are 13 residues in the CDR3. With V trimmed by 2 bases and J by 5 bases, 3 bases remained unmatched. This entry belongs to a study of CD8+ T cells in alopecia areata. Treatment noted: oral pan-JAK inhibitor, 5-10 mg twice daily. RNA, once extracted, was reverse transcribed into cDNA for use as the sequencing template. Profiled with immunoSEQ multiplex PCR; TCRdb holds only in-frame clones, not every one. The sample yields approximately 280,000 clones, more than 45% seen once. The sequence derives from a human donor with alopecia areata. The rearrangement links TRBV9 to TRBJ1-2; 7 bases map to TRBD1. The starting material was CD4+ T cells sorted from blood, obtained at week 24, from a patient treated with tofacitinib. Written as DNA, the CDR3 is TGTGCCAGCAGCGTTACAGGGGAATATGGCTACACCTTC. It codes for CASSVTGEYGYTF.